This TCR beta chain was documented in a study of T-cell reconstitution after alpha-beta-depleted transplantation in children. In regard to this clonotype: Its matching antigen is unknown.

Trimming stripped 5 bases from V and 5 bases from J, with 9 bases between. Germline V gene lookup returns CDR1 LNHNV and CDR2 YYDKDF (reference sequence). The CDR3 is 12 amino acids. During its preparation, the TCRbeta library received unique molecular identifiers. TCRdb reprocessed the PCR reads with MiXCR, giving one entry per CDR3 protein. The sample records approximately 110,000 distinct CDR3 sequences, approximately 10% being singletons. Study conclusions and caveats: The origin of alpha-beta T cells about two months after transplant was reportedly several hundred expanded graft clones. After one year, T-cell counts and TCRbeta diversity mostly came from new T cells. Some patients' high day-60 TCRbeta diversity was attributed to recipient cells surviving conditioning.

The chain recombines TRBV15 with TRBJ2-5; no clear D gene. This sequence was found in a boy aged 2 to 9 with acute lymphoblastic leukemia, due to receive a stem cell transplant. The source material was PBMCs, sampled before TCRalphabeta/CD19-depleted stem cell transplant. The DNA of the CDR3 is TGTGCCACCAGCCCCCGGTATGAGACCCAGTACTTC. Translation: CATSPRYETQYF.